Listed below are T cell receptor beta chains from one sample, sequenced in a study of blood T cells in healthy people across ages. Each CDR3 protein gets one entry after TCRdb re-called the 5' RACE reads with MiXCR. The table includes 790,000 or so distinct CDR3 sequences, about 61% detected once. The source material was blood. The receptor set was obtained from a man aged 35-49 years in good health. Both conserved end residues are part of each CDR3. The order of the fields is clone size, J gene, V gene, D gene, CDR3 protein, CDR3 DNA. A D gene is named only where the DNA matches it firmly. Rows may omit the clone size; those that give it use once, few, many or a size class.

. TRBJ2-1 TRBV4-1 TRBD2 CASQLIAGGSNEQFF TGCGCCAGCCAACTTATAGCGGGGGGGTCCAATGAGCAGTTCTTC
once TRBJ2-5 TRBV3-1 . CASSQVGSGEQYF TGTGCCAGCAGCCAAGTCGGCAGTGGGGAGCAGTACTTC
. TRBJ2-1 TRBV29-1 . CSTGDSLYNEQFF TGCAGTACGGGGGACAGTCTCTACAATGAGCAGTTCTTC
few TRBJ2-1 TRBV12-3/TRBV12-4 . CASSILTGNNEQFF TGTGCCAGCAGTATTCTCACAGGTAACAATGAGCAGTTCTTC
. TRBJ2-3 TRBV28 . CASTHILSSSRGDTQYF TGTGCCAGCACCCACATTTTGAGTTCAAGTCGCGGGGATACGCAGTATTTT
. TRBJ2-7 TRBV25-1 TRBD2 CASSEYRGSGIVSYEQYF TGTGCCAGCAGTGAATATAGGGGTAGCGGGATAGTCTCCTACGAGCAGTACTTC
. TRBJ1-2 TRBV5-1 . CASSLGHAQGPYYGYTF TGCGCCAGCAGCTTGGGACACGCACAAGGGCCGTACTATGGCTACACCTTC
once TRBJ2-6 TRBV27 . CASSFQTRGLQANVLTF TGTGCCAGCAGTTTTCAAACCCGGGGGCTTCAGGCCAACGTCCTGACTTTC
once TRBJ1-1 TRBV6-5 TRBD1 CASSYTSGGNTEAFF TGTGCCAGCAGTTACACTTCAGGGGGGAACACTGAAGCTTTCTTT
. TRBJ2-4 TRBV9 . CASSLGQPGQAKNIQYF TGTGCCAGCAGCCTTGGACAGCCGGGCCAGGCGAAAAACATTCAGTACTTC
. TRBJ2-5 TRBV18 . CASSPPYQGQETQYF TGTGCCAGCTCACCACCGTACCAGGGGCAAGAGACCCAGTACTTC
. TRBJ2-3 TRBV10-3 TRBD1 CAIRPRGLSTDTQYF TGTGCCATCCGCCCCAGGGGGCTTAGCACAGATACGCAGTATTTT
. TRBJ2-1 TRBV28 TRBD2 CASSFLWLAGGLKTNQQFF TGTGCCAGCAGTTTTCTCTGGCTAGCGGGGGGGCTAAAAACCAACCAGCAGTTCTTC
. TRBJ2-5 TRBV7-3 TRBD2 CASSVSGRVQETQYF TGTGCCAGCAGCGTTAGCGGGAGGGTACAAGAGACCCAGTACTTC
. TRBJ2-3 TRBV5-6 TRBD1 CASSLNRGIFTDTQYF TGTGCCAGCAGCTTGAACAGGGGTATTTTCACAGATACGCAGTATTTT
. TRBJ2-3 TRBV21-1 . CAGGGGVTDTQYF TGTGCGGGTGGAGGGGGGGTAACAGATACGCAGTATTTT
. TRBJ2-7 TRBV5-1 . CASSSRRTLYEQYF TGCGCCAGCAGCTCCCGGAGGACTCTCTACGAGCAGTACTTC
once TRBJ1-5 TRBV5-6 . CASNLRRGEKYNQPQHF TGTGCCAGCAACTTGCGCCGGGGAGAGAAATACAATCAGCCCCAGCATTTT
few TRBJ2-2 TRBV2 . CASSDWSGELFF TGTGCCAGCAGTGATTGGTCCGGGGAGCTGTTTTTT
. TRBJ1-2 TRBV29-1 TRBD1 CSVTAGTAYYGYTF TGCAGCGTCACCGCCGGGACAGCTTACTATGGCTACACCTTC
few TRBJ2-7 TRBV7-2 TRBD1 CASSFSSGTGGTEQYF TGTGCCAGCAGCTTTTCCTCCGGGACAGGGGGGACCGAGCAGTACTTC
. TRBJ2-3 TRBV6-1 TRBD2 CASIRLAVSTDTQYF TGTGCCAGCATCAGACTAGCAGTCAGCACAGATACGCAGTATTTT
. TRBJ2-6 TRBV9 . CASSVAGPGANVLTF TGTGCCAGCAGCGTAGCCGGACCCGGGGCCAACGTCCTGACTTTC
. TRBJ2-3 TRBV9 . CASSLQPLGTDTQYF TGTGCCAGCAGCCTGCAACCCTTAGGGACAGATACGCAGTATTTT
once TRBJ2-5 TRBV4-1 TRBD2 CASSRTGTSGNEQYF TGCGCCAGCAGCCGAACCGGGACTAGCGGCAATGAGCAGTACTTC
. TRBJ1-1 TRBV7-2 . CASSLALGHLNTEAFF TGTGCCAGCAGCTTAGCGTTAGGACATCTGAACACTGAAGCTTTCTTT
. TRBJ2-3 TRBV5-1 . CASSLEFDTQYF TGCGCCAGCAGCTTGGAGTTCGATACGCAGTATTTT
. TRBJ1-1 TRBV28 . CASSSTGTANTEAFF TGTGCCAGCAGTTCCACCGGGACTGCCAACACTGAAGCTTTCTTT
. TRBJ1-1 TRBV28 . CASSTGQGLGAFF TGTGCCAGCAGTACAGGGCAGGGCCTCGGAGCTTTCTTT
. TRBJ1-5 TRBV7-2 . CASSLVVGQGQPQHF TGTGCCAGCAGCTTAGTGGTGGGGCAAGGTCAGCCCCAGCATTTT
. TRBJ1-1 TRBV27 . CASKGTRAGNTEAFF TGTGCCAGCAAGGGAACTCGGGCAGGGAACACTGAAGCTTTCTTT
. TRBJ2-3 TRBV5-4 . CASSFYDRNTDTQYF TGTGCCAGCAGCTTTTATGACAGAAACACAGATACGCAGTATTTT
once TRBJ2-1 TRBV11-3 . CASSLVAGRTYNEQFF TGTGCCAGCAGCTTAGTGGCAGGGAGAACCTACAATGAGCAGTTCTTC
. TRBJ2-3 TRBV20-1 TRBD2 CSAGTSGVLDTQYF TGCAGTGCCGGGACTAGCGGGGTTTTAGATACGCAGTATTTT
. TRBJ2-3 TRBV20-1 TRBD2 CSANVLAVGTDTQYF TGCAGTGCCAACGTACTAGCGGTTGGCACAGATACGCAGTATTTT
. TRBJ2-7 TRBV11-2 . CASSLVAPGWRSYEQYF TGTGCCAGCAGCTTAGTCGCCCCGGGGTGGAGATCCTACGAGCAGTACTTC
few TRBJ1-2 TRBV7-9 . CASSVGQGHGYTF TGTGCCAGCAGCGTAGGTCAGGGCCATGGCTACACCTTC
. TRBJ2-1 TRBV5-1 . CASSSREFF TGCGCCAGCAGCAGCCGGGAGTTCTTC
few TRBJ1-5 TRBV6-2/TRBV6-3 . CASGDANNQPQHF TGTGCCAGCGGGGACGCTAACAATCAGCCCCAGCATTTT
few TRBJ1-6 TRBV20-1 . CSLQHSARLLSSYNSPLHF TGCAGCCTTCAACACAGCGCAAGACTCCTTAGCTCCTATAATTCACCCCTCCACTTT
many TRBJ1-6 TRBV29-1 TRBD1 CSVRTGGGNNSPLHF TGCAGCGTTCGGACAGGGGGAGGCAATAATTCACCCCTCCACTTT
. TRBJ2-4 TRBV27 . CASQISGAKNIQYF TGTGCCAGTCAGATTAGCGGAGCCAAAAACATTCAGTACTTC